This entry lists 24 T cell receptor beta chains sequenced from one sample in a study of cytomegalovirus exposure and HLA in healthy donors. It was with 60 Vbeta and 13 Jbeta primers that the PCR ran. The repertoire was sequenced with immunoSEQ multiplex PCR; TCRdb's copy has only in-frame clones and lacks some. The repertoire holds more than 140,000 clones, with 82% as singletons. The sequenced sample was PBMCs. These receptors were collected from a woman aged 40 to 49 in good health and CMV-seronegative.

This clone is a singleton in its sample. This chain connects TRBV6-5 to TRBJ1-1; tentatively, D is TRBD1 (5 bases). Trimming pared 0 bases from V and 5 bases from J, leaving 10 bases between. There are 14 residues in the CDR3. Looked up from germline, CDR1 is MNHEY and CDR2 is SVGAGI. Here the CDR3 reads CASSYSSGRTEAFF. The DNA for the CDR3 is TGTGCCAGCAGTTACTCGTCAGGGCGAACTGAAGCTTTCTTT.

This clone came up once. The rearrangement links TRBV5-8 to TRBJ2-1; TRBD1 agrees at 9 bases. Unmatched junction bases numbered 10, after V lost 5 bases and J lost 4 bases. Per the germline V gene, CDR1 is SGHTS and CDR2 is YDEGEE. The CDR3 consists of 16 residues. The DNA of the CDR3 is TGTGCCAGCAGGGTAATAGGACAGGGGCTTTACAATGAGCAGTTCTTC. Protein product: CASRVIGQGLYNEQFF. The entire variable domain, with the rest obtained from reference TRBV5-8 and TRBJ2-1, is as follows: EAGVTQSPTHLIKTRGQQATLRCSPISGHTSVYWYQQALGLGLQFLLWYDEGEERNRGNFPPRFSGRQFPNYSSELNVNALELEDSALYLCASRVIGQGLYNEQFFGPGTRLTVL.

This chain uses TRBV15 with TRBJ2-1; perhaps TRBD1 as D (6 bases). The CDR3 sequence is 14 residues long. The V end lost 3 bases, the J end lost 6 bases, and 12 bases lay between the germline ends. In germline, CDR1 is LNHNV, CDR2 YYDKDF (reference sequence). Here the CDR3 DNA reads TGTGCCACCAGCAGCACGACAGGAATCAATGAGCAGTTCTTC. It specifies CATSSTTGINEQFF.

This clone occurred once. V gene TRBV19 combines with J gene TRBJ1-5; 8 bases fit TRBD1. Per the germline V gene, CDR1 is LNHDA and CDR2 is SQIVND (reference sequence). There are 12 residues in the CDR3. Trimming removed 7 bases from V and 15 bases from J; junction bases left unmatched: 11. CDR3 DNA sequence: TGTGCCAGTACCTCGAGGACAGGGCCTTGGCATTTT. This sequence encodes CASTSRTGPWHF.

The chain uses TRBV11-1 and TRBJ2-6; D gene ambiguous. Germline CDR1 and CDR2: SGHAT and FQDESV (reference sequence). The V gene lost 5 bases and the J gene lost 3 bases, with 8 bases spanning the gap. The length of the CDR3 is 14 residues. The CDR3 DNA reads as TGTGCCAGCAGCCCCGTCGGTGGGGCCAACGTCCTGACTTTC. Amino acids: CASSPVGGANVLTF.

The V gene is TRBV10-3, the J gene TRBJ2-3; 11 bases match TRBD2. The CDR3 sequence is 16 residues long. Trimming took 3 bases from V and 4 from J; bases not matched to a gene: 6. The germline CDR1 and CDR2 sequences are ENHRY and SYGVKD. The CDR3 DNA reads as TGTGCCATCAGTGAAACTAGCGGGAGATTTGCAGATACGCAGTATTTT. It translates to CAISETSGRFADTQYF.

The chain has TRBV6-1 and TRBJ1-1, with D maybe TRBD1 (5 bases). With 5 bases removed from V and 3 bases from J, the gap between germline ends came to 13 bases. The CDR3 is 14 residues long. Per germline, CDR1 MNHNS and CDR2 SASEGT. Written as DNA, the CDR3 is TGTGCCAGCAGTCTCTCGGGGGGGTACACTGAAGCTTTCTTT. It specifies CASSLSGGYTEAFF.

The chain is built from TRBV18 and TRBJ2-3; 9 bases match TRBD2. Per germline, CDR1 KGHSH and CDR2 LQKENI. CDR3 length: 16 residues. Trimming took 0 bases from V and 3 from J; bases not matched to a gene: 4. The CDR3 reads CASSPPTREGTDTQYF. The DNA for the CDR3 is TGTGCCAGCTCACCACCAACGCGGGAGGGGACAGATACGCAGTATTTT.

This clone turned up a few times. The CDR3 DNA sequence: TGTGCCAGCAGCCGCCCGGGACAGGGAGGAACTGAAGCTTTCTTT. Its translation is CASSRPGQGGTEAFF. The chain recombines TRBV7-8 with TRBJ1-1; 9 positions agree with TRBD1. Germline assignment: CDR1 SGHVS and CDR2 FQNEAQ. The CDR3 extends over 15 amino acids. V was pared by 5 bases and J by 5 bases, with 9 bases of the junction left unmatched.

The chain is built from TRBV19 and TRBJ2-2; 9 bases fit TRBD2. Germline CDR1 reads LNHDA; CDR2 reads SQIVND (reference sequence). The CDR3 runs 18 residues. J gave up 7 bases and V 6 bases, and 18 bases lay outside the gene matches. CDR3: CASSPHGGTSPSDGELFF. CDR3 bases: TGTGCCAGTAGCCCTCATGGGGGGACTAGCCCGTCCGACGGGGAGCTGTTTTTT.

The rearrangement joins TRBV15 to TRBJ2-2, with D unclear. Looked up from germline, CDR1 is LNHNV and CDR2 is YYDKDF (reference sequence). CDR3 length: 14 amino acids. Trimming took off 0 bases at V and 5 bases at J, with 7 bases between the two ends. DNA of the CDR3: TGTGCCACCAGCAGAGATGGCAAGACCGGGGAGCTGTTTTTT. Translating it yields CATSRDGKTGELFF.

The V gene is TRBV28, the J gene TRBJ2-1; 10 nucleotides match TRBD2. The CDR3 has 19 amino acids. The germline V gene encodes CDR1 MDHEN and CDR2 SYDVKM. V gave up 4 bases and J gave up 3 bases; unmatched junction bases: 15. As DNA, the CDR3 is TGTGCCAGCAGTTCCCTTCTCCTTCGAGCTAGCGGGAGCTACAATGAGCAGTTCTTC. It codes for CASSSLLLRASGSYNEQFF.

The genes are TRBV6-5 and TRBJ2-1; D is perhaps TRBD2 (6 bases). Per the germline V gene, CDR1 is MNHEY and CDR2 is SVGAGI. This CDR3 is 15 amino acids long. Trimming stripped 2 bases from V and 2 bases from J, with 10 bases between. The CDR3 DNA reads as TGTGCCAGCAGTTACGACGGGAGCCCCTACAATGAGCAGTTCTTC. It encodes CASSYDGSPYNEQFF.

The chain links TRBV5-1 to TRBJ2-5; TRBD1 matches 8 bases. The CDR3 extends over 14 amino acids. V dropped 4 bases and J dropped 5; count of bases not matched to a gene: 7. Germline CDR1 and CDR2: SGHRS and YFSETQ. This chain's CDR3 is CASSLGTGGETQYF. The CDR3 coding sequence is TGCGCCAGCAGCCTCGGGACAGGTGGGGAGACCCAGTACTTC.

The chain is built from TRBV6-6 and TRBJ2-3; 9 nucleotides match TRBD1. Germline V lookup: CDR1 MNHNY, CDR2 SVGAGI (reference sequence). The CDR3 runs 16 residues. Trimming at V came to 5 bases and at J to 1 base, leaving 7 bases not matched to a gene. The CDR3 here is CASSAMTGGGTDTQYF. The CDR3 coding sequence is TGTGCCAGCAGTGCAATGACAGGGGGAGGCACAGATACGCAGTATTTT.

The chain recombines TRBV14 with TRBJ1-2; D perhaps matches TRBD1 (6 bases). There are 13 residues in the CDR3. The germline CDR1 and CDR2 sequences are SGHDN and FVKESK. V lost 1 base, J lost 5 bases, and 8 bases lay in between. This chain's CDR3 is CASSQGQGYGYTF. CDR3 bases: TGTGCCAGCAGCCAAGGGCAGGGGTATGGCTACACCTTC. The full variable domain, its missing parts supplied by reference TRBV14 and TRBJ1-2, is EAGVTQFPSHSVIEKGQTVTLRCDPISGHDNLYWYRRVMGKEIKFLLHFVKESKQDESGMPNNRFLAERTGGTYSTLKVQPAELEDSGVYFCASSQGQGYGYTFGSGTRLTVV.

The J gene is TRBJ2-3, the V gene TRBV9; 12 bases match TRBD2. The CDR3 is 15 residues long. Losses at the gene ends were 3 bases for V and 1 base for J; bases not matched to a gene: 0. Germline V gene data show CDR1 as SGDLS and CDR2 as YYNGEE. CDR3 region: CASSASGRGTDTQYF. The CDR3 bases are TGTGCCAGCAGCGCTAGCGGGAGGGGCACAGATACGCAGTATTTT.

This chain's CDR3 is CASSNDRGSGYGYTF. CDR3 in DNA: TGTGCCAGCAGCAATGACAGGGGCAGCGGCTATGGCTACACCTTC. V is TRBV6-5 and J is TRBJ1-2; 8 bases align to TRBD1. V lost 6 bases to trimming and J lost 4 bases; unmatched junction nucleotides: 10. The CDR3 runs 15 residues. The germline CDR1 and CDR2 sequences are MNHEY and SVGAGI.

This clone turned up a few times. The chain has TRBV28 and TRBJ2-1; 7 bases fit TRBD2. The CDR3 has 14 amino acids. Germline CDR1 is MDHEN and CDR2 is SYDVKM. V lost 7 bases to trimming and J lost 2 bases; unmatched junction nucleotides: 5. DNA for the CDR3: TGTGCCAGCACCCGGGACTACGCCTACAATGAGCAGTTCTTC. It yields the protein CASTRDYAYNEQFF.

The gene calls are TRBV6-1 and TRBJ2-7; perhaps TRBD1 as D (5 bases). The V end lost 3 bases, the J end lost 2 bases, and 8 bases lay between the germline ends. This CDR3 is built from 13 residues. Germline V CDR1 and CDR2: MNHNS, SASEGT. CDR3 sequence reads: CASSEQGTYEQYF. The CDR3 DNA follows: TGTGCCAGCAGTGAGCAGGGAACCTACGAGCAGTACTTC.

CDR3 nucleotide sequence: TGTGCCAGCAGTCTGACTAGCGGGAGTCTCCAGCAGTTCTTC. Amino acids: CASSLTSGSLQQFF. This chain uses TRBV11-3 with TRBJ2-1; 12 nucleotides agree with TRBD2. The CDR3 spans 14 residues. Germline values: CDR1 SGHNT, CDR2 YENEEA. Germline trimming cut 6 bases from V and 11 bases from J; bases unmatched to any gene: 8.

The chain uses TRBV2 and TRBJ2-3; TRBD2 might be the D (5 bases). Germline CDR1 reads SNHLY; CDR2 reads FYNNEI. This CDR3 spans 13 amino acids. The V and J ends lost 6 bases and 6 bases respectively, with 13 bases between them. This CDR3 reads CASSRMSGDTQYF. The CDR3 bases are TGTGCCAGCAGCCGAATGTCGGGGGATACGCAGTATTTT.

The chain carries TRBV20-1 and TRBJ2-7, with a tentative D call TRBD2 (6 bases). This CDR3 comprises 11 residues. Trimming left V 6 bases short and J 3 bases short, with 9 bases between. CDR1 and CDR2 (germline): DFQATT, SNEGSKA (reference sequence). CDR3 residues: CSAPGVYEQYF. The CDR3 bases are TGCAGTGCCCCGGGGGTCTACGAGCAGTACTTC.

Here the CDR3 reads CASSLATVMNTEAFF. For the CDR3, the DNA is TGTGCCAGCAGCTTGGCAACAGTCATGAACACTGAAGCTTTCTTT. The V gene is TRBV5-4, the J gene TRBJ1-1; no clear D gene. Germline CDR1 is SGHNT and CDR2 is YYREEE (reference sequence). V gave up 0 bases and J gave up 0 bases, with 9 bases separating them. CDR3 length equals 15 residues.